Shown below are 27 T cell receptor beta chains from a single sample sequenced in a study of blood T cell repertoires in COVID-19. Generated by immunoSEQ multiplex PCR, the TCRdb table keeps only in-frame clones and is missing some. The table has roughly 60,000 clones, around 83% seen once. What was sequenced was peripheral blood. These receptors all stem from a man aged 50 or older with COVID-19, enrolled during active disease.

This clone came up a few times. The rearrangement joins TRBV27 to TRBJ1-4; 7 nucleotides match TRBD1. The CDR3 totals 14 residues. V was clipped by 7 bases and J by 8 bases; unmatched bases: 10. Germline values: CDR1 MNHEY, CDR2 SMNVEV (reference sequence). The CDR3: CASTRTGLKEKLFF. CDR3 in DNA: TGTGCCAGCACACGGACAGGCCTAAAGGAAAAACTGTTTTTT.

This clone occurred once. This chain connects TRBV7-2 to TRBJ2-7, with a tentative D call TRBD2 (5 bases). Germline V gene data show CDR1 as SGHTA and CDR2 as FQGNSA. This CDR3 contains 12 residues. V shed 1 base and J shed 10 bases, with 11 bases lying between them. CDR3 residues: CASSLGAGLQYF. The CDR3 coding sequence is TGTGCCAGCAGCTTAGGGGCGGGTCTACAGTACTTC.

The chain has TRBV19 and TRBJ2-7; D perhaps matches TRBD2 (5 bases). The CDR3 has 15 amino acids. V was shortened by 6 bases and J by 2 bases, with 17 bases between the two germline ends. Germline V gene sequence: CDR1 LNHDA, CDR2 SQIVND (reference sequence). The CDR3 reads CASSSIVAKTYEQYF. CDR3 nucleotide sequence: TGTGCCAGTAGCTCAATTGTAGCGAAGACCTACGAGCAGTACTTC. Variable domain in full (rest from reference TRBV19 and TRBJ2-7): DGGITQSPKYLFRKEGQNVTLSCEQNLNHDAMYWYRQDPGQGLRLIYYSQIVNDFQKGDIAEGYSVSREKKESFPLTVTSAQKNPTAFYLCASSSIVAKTYEQYFGPGTRLTVT.

The J gene is TRBJ2-7, the V gene TRBV5-4; D not certain. V was clipped by 4 bases and J by 3 bases, with 11 bases between them. Germline V gene lookup returns CDR1 SGHNT and CDR2 YYREEE (reference sequence). The length of the CDR3 is 13 residues. CDR3 residues: CASSTEVIYEQYF. DNA of the CDR3: TGTGCCAGCAGCACCGAGGTGATCTACGAGCAGTACTTC.

The rearrangement joins TRBV28 to TRBJ1-1; D is unresolved. This CDR3 has 12 amino acids. In germline, CDR1 is MDHEN, CDR2 SYDVKM. The CDR3 DNA reads as TGTCTTTGCGGGCGGTTGGGCACTGAAGCTTTCTTT. Protein sequence: CLCGRLGTEAFF.

The chain carries TRBV7-9 and TRBJ2-1, with 8 bases fitting TRBD2. Trimming cost V 4 bases and J 10 bases; bases outside gene matches: 9. CDR1 and CDR2 (germline): SEHNR, FQNEAQ (reference sequence). The CDR3 runs to 14 residues. The CDR3 region is CASSSPGGGREQFF. The CDR3 DNA follows: TGTGCCAGCAGCTCGCCCGGGGGGGGAAGGGAGCAGTTCTTC. The variable domain in full, with the rest retrieved from reference TRBV7-9 and TRBJ2-1, is DTGVSQNPRHKITKRGQNVTFRCDPISEHNRLYWYRQTLGQGPEFLTYFQNEAQLEKSRLLSDRFSAERPKGSFSTLEIQRTEQGDSAMYLCASSSPGGGREQFFGPGTRLTVL.

This clone was counted once. This chain joins TRBV18 and TRBJ2-1; 7 bases line up with TRBD1. V lost 6 bases and J lost 8; bases outside the gene matches: 13. Per germline, CDR1 KGHSH and CDR2 LQKENI. The CDR3 loop spans 15 amino acids. The DNA for the CDR3 is TGTGCCAGCTCGACCAGGACAGGAGAGCACGATGAGCAGTTCTTC. It encodes CASSTRTGEHDEQFF.

In the case of this clone: Other DNA variants within this sample encode the same CDR3. This chain connects TRBV5-1 to TRBJ2-3, with TRBD2 matching 13 bases. CDR3 length: 16 residues. Trimming at V came to 3 bases and at J to 3 bases, leaving 4 bases not matched to a gene. Germline-derived CDR1 and CDR2 are SGHRS and YFSETQ. CDR3: CASSSGLAGATDTQYF. The CDR3 DNA is TGCGCCAGCAGCTCAGGACTAGCGGGAGCTACAGATACGCAGTATTTT.

V and J are TRBV7-9 and TRBJ1-3; weak D call: TRBD1 (5 bases). CDR3 size: 14 residues. The germline V gene has CDR1 SEHNR and CDR2 FQNEAQ (reference sequence). The ends were cut back, 3 bases at V and 7 bases at J, with 13 bases in the middle. As DNA, the CDR3 is TGTGCCAGCAGCTTTGGACATCTGGAGAACACCATATATTTT. This encodes CASSFGHLENTIYF. Drawing the rest from reference TRBV7-9 and TRBJ1-3, the complete variable domain is DTGVSQNPRHKITKRGQNVTFRCDPISEHNRLYWYRQTLGQGPEFLTYFQNEAQLEKSRLLSDRFSAERPKGSFSTLEIQRTEQGDSAMYLCASSFGHLENTIYFGEGSWLTVV.

This chain links TRBV6-5 with TRBJ2-5; D is undetermined. This CDR3 has 13 residues. Looked up from germline, CDR1 is MNHEY and CDR2 is SVGAGI. Trimming removed 2 bases at V and 1 base at J, with 5 bases between. CDR3 DNA: TGTGCCAGCAGTTACCGGGTCCAAGAGACCCAGTACTTC. Translation: CASSYRVQETQYF.

V usage is TRBV5-1 and J usage is TRBJ2-5; no clear D. There are 12 residues in the CDR3. The V end lost 1 base, the J end lost 5 bases, and 6 bases lay between the germline ends. Germline V lookup: CDR1 SGHRS, CDR2 YFSETQ. The CDR3 spells CASSLSGETQYF. The CDR3 region has the DNA TGCGCCAGCAGCTTGTCCGGGGAGACCCAGTACTTC.

The table lists this clone with a count of one. The rearrangement uses TRBV3-1 (or the pseudogene TRBV3-2) and TRBJ2-1; 7 bases fit TRBD2. Germline CDR1 and CDR2: LGHDT and YNNKEL (reference sequence). The ends lost 2 bases at V and 5 bases at J; junction bases unmatched: 3. This CDR3 spans 14 amino acids. DNA for the CDR3: TGTGCCAGCAGCCAAATTCGGGAGGACAATGAGCAGTTCTTC. Translating it yields CASSQIREDNEQFF.

The chain joins TRBV5-8 to TRBJ1-5, with 7 bases lining up with TRBD1. Germline CDR1 is SGHTS and CDR2 is YDEGEE. The CDR3 consists of 14 residues. With 5 bases clipped from V and 6 bases from J, the junction kept 8 bases outside the gene matches. The CDR3 reads CASRDSPGGQPQHF. CDR3 nucleotides: TGTGCCAGCAGGGATTCACCAGGGGGTCAGCCCCAGCATTTT.

The chain has TRBV6-5 and TRBJ2-3; weak D call: TRBD2 (6 bases). With 6 bases removed from V and 1 base from J, the gap between germline ends came to 14 bases. The germline gives CDR1 MNHEY, CDR2 SVGAGI. This CDR3 comprises 15 residues. CDR3 in DNA: TGTGCCAGCAGCCATCAGAGGAGGGGCACAGATACGCAGTATTTT. Translated, it gives CASSHQRRGTDTQYF.

The chain uses TRBV2 and TRBJ1-4; D is unresolved. Germline V gene data show CDR1 as SNHLY and CDR2 as FYNNEI. CDR3 size: 15 residues. V was cut by 7 bases and J by 2 bases, with 14 bases left in between. This chain's CDR3 is CASTITTGTNEKLFF. CDR3 DNA sequence: TGTGCCAGCACAATTACTACGGGTACTAATGAAAAACTGTTTTTT.

The J gene is TRBJ1-2, the V gene TRBV15; 7 bases are shared with TRBD1. The trim removed 6 bases at V and 13 bases at J, leaving 11 bases unmatched. The CDR3 has 12 residues. Per the germline V gene, CDR1 is LNHNV and CDR2 is YYDKDF (reference sequence). The CDR3 DNA is TGTGCCACCAGTAGGGGACAGAACCCTACCACCTTC. Encoded protein: CATSRGQNPTTF.

The chain employs TRBV3-1 (or the pseudogene TRBV3-2) and TRBJ2-7; TRBD2 is a possible D gene (5 bases). CDR1 and CDR2 (germline): LGHDT, YNNKEL (reference sequence). V shed 5 bases and J shed 2 bases, with 10 bases lying between them. This CDR3 is 13 amino acids long. Written as DNA, the CDR3 is TGTGCCAGCAGCGCACCCGGGACCTACGAGCAGTACTTC. This translates into CASSAPGTYEQYF.

The chain uses TRBV28 and TRBJ1-1, with a tentative D call TRBD1 (5 bases). The CDR3 has 15 amino acids. Trimming left V 5 bases short and J 4 bases short, with 17 bases between. CDR1 and CDR2 (germline): MDHEN, SYDVKM. CDR3 loop: CASSRIGGTGTEAFF. CDR3 coding DNA: TGTGCCAGCAGTCGAATCGGGGGTACGGGCACTGAAGCTTTCTTT.

The CDR3 sequence: CASSVGQGIAGELFF. The CDR3 DNA sequence: TGTGCCAGCAGCGTAGGTCAGGGAATCGCCGGGGAGCTGTTTTTT. This chain connects TRBV9 to TRBJ2-2; possibly TRBD1 for D (5 bases). The CDR3 runs to 15 residues. The germline gives CDR1 SGDLS, CDR2 YYNGEE. Trimming removed 0 bases from V and 6 bases from J, with 12 bases in between.

The J gene is TRBJ1-5, the V gene TRBV6-5; D may be TRBD1 (5 bases). The length of the CDR3 is 15 residues. CDR1 and CDR2 from the germline V gene are MNHEY and SVGAGI. The V end lost 6 bases, the J end lost 2 bases, and 14 bases lay between the germline ends. CDR3 DNA: TGTGCCAGCAGGGATCATCAGGGTGGCAATCAGCCCCAGCATTTT. It yields the protein CASRDHQGGNQPQHF.

CDR3 DNA: TGTGCCAGCAGCTACAGGGGAACAGAGACCCAGTACTTC. The encoded protein is CASSYRGTETQYF. This chain uses TRBV11-2 with TRBJ2-5; 7 bases fit TRBD1. From germline, CDR1 is SGHAT and CDR2 FQNNGV. Germline trimming cut 4 bases from V and 4 bases from J; bases unmatched to any gene: 3. CDR3 size: 13 residues. Together with reference TRBV11-2 and TRBJ2-5, the CDR3 gives the full variable domain: EAGVAQSPRYKIIEKRQSVAFWCNPISGHATLYWYQQILGQGPKLLIQFQNNGVVDDSQLPKDRFSAERLKGVDSTLKIQPAKLEDSAVYLCASSYRGTETQYFGPGTRLLVL.

This chain uses TRBV6-1 with TRBJ1-5; tentatively, D is TRBD1 (6 bases). Trimming pared 3 bases from V and 7 bases from J, leaving 13 bases between. Germline CDR1 MNHNS, CDR2 SASEGT. The CDR3 has 14 amino acids. The CDR3 here is CASSEGGAGQPQHF. CDR3 nucleotides: TGTGCCAGCAGTGAGGGGGGGGCAGGGCAGCCCCAGCATTTT.

This clone was recorded a few times. The chain couples TRBV12-1 to TRBJ1-6; TRBD1, as called in the table, went unchecked against the DNA. TRBV12-1 is listed as a pseudogene. CDR3 length: 17 amino acids. CDR3 nucleotide sequence: TGTGCCAGCAGCTTCCGGGACAGGGGGCAGGTTAATTCACCCCTCCACTTT. It translates to CASSFRDRGQVNSPLHF.

The J gene is TRBJ2-3, the V gene TRBV3-1 (or the pseudogene TRBV3-2); no reliable D call. Germline V lookup: CDR1 LGHDT, CDR2 YNNKEL (reference sequence). V lost 3 bases and J 3 bases, leaving 13 bases between the germline ends. The CDR3 has 15 residues. This CDR3 is CASSHRVSATDTQYF. The DNA for the CDR3 is TGTGCCAGCAGCCACCGGGTCTCGGCAACAGATACGCAGTATTTT.

The CDR3: CASSVGDINQPQHF. The CDR3 nucleotides are TGTGCCAGCAGCGTAGGGGACATCAATCAGCCCCAGCATTTT. The V call is TRBV9, the J call TRBJ1-5, with D possibly TRBD1 on 6 matching bases. This CDR3 contains 14 residues. The germline V gene has CDR1 SGDLS and CDR2 YYNGEE. Trimming pared 0 bases from V and 3 bases from J, leaving 7 bases between.

The chain is built from TRBV6-5 and TRBJ2-7; D not resolved. CDR3 length: 16 residues. With 0 bases removed from V and 1 base from J, the gap between germline ends came to 13 bases. Germline loops: CDR1 MNHEY, CDR2 SVGAGI. CDR3 in amino acids: CASSYSGFSGSYEQYF. In nucleotides, the CDR3 is TGTGCCAGCAGTTACTCTGGGTTCTCCGGGTCCTACGAGCAGTACTTC.

The gene calls are TRBV9 and TRBJ1-3; 8 positions agree with TRBD1. Per the germline V gene, CDR1 is SGDLS and CDR2 is YYNGEE. The CDR3 sequence is 16 residues long. V lost 0 bases to trimming and J lost 0 bases; unmatched junction nucleotides: 2. The CDR3 reads CASSVATGGSGNTIYF. CDR3 DNA: TGTGCCAGCAGCGTAGCTACAGGGGGCTCTGGAAACACCATATATTTT.